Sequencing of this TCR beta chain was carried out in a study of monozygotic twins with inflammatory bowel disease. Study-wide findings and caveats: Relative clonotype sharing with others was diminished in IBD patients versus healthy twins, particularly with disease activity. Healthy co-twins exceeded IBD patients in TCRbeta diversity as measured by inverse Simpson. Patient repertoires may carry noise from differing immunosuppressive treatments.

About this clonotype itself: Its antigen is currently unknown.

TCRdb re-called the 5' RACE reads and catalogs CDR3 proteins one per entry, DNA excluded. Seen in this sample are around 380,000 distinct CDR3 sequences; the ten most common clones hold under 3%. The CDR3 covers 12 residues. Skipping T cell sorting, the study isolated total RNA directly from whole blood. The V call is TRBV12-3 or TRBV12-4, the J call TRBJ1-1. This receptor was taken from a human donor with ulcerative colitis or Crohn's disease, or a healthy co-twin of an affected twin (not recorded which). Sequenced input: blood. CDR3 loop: CASSSGNTEAFF.